What follows is one T cell receptor beta chain and its context. There are 17 residues in the CDR3. Per germline, CDR1 SGHRS and CDR2 YFSETQ. V was trimmed by 1 base and J by 0 bases, leaving 11 bases between them. The data stem from a study of blood T cell repertoires in COVID-19. The table came from immunoSEQ multiplex PCR; TCRdb's copy has only in-frame clones and leaves some out. The sample shows under 300,000 clones, about 90% of them seen only once. The V gene is TRBV5-1, the J gene TRBJ2-6, with a weak D call TRBD1 (6 bases). The material sequenced was peripheral blood. This TCR derives from a man under 40 with COVID-19, enrolled during active disease. CDR3 coding DNA: TGCGCCAGCAGCTTGTCAGGGGCCAGCTCTGGGGCCAACGTCCTGACTTTC. Translated: CASSLSGASSGANVLTF.